This T cell receptor beta chain derives from a study of shared clonotypes between healthy human individuals. From germline, CDR1 is SGHRS and CDR2 YFSETQ. CDR3 length: 14 residues. The V gene end was trimmed by 3 bases and the J gene end by 2 bases; junction bases not matched to a gene: 2. Concerning this clone: This sample includes further DNA sequences coding for the same CDR3.

The table came from immunoSEQ multiplex PCR; TCRdb's copy has only in-frame clones and leaves some out. The data show about 680,000 clones, around 73% seen once. The source is a woman aged 30 to 39 in good health. Input material: memory CD4+ T cells sorted from blood. Regarding subset: CD45RA-negative fraction. The J gene is TRBJ1-3, the V gene TRBV5-1, with 7 bases identical to TRBD1. This chain's CDR3 is CASSSQGTGNTIYF. As DNA, the CDR3 is TGCGCCAGCAGCTCACAGGGGACTGGAAACACCATATATTTT.